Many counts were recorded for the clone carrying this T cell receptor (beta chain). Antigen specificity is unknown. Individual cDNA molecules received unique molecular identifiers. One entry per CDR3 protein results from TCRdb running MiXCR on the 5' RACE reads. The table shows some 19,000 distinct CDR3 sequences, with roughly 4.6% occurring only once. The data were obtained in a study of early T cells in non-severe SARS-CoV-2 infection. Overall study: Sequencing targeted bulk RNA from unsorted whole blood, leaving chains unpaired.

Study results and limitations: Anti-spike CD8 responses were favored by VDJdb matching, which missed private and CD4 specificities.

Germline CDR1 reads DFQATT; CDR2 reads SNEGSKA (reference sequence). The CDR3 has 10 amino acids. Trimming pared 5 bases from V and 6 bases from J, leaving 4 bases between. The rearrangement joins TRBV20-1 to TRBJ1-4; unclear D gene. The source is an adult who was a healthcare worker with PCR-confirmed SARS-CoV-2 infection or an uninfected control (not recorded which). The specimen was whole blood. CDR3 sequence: CSAGDEKLFF. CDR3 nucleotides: TGCAGTGCTGGGGATGAAAAACTGTTTTTT.